Each of the 18 T cell receptor beta chains below was sequenced from the same sample in a study of CD8 T cells in Susac syndrome (dated by TCRdb to between 2017 and 2020). The library was produced with the immunoSEQ multiplex PCR assay. RNA was extracted using the RNeasy kit, and roughly 0.5 to 1 microgram was reverse transcribed with random hexamers. Starting from the raw public reads, TCRdb applied fastp trimming at Q25, assembled clones with MiXCR and retained in-frame beta chains. All rows with the same CDR3 protein become a single entry with the most common DNA and genes. The sample yields some 450,000 distinct CDR3 sequences; more than 80% were counted once. 0.12% of the sample comes from the top ten. The sequenced material came from CD8+ T cells from PBMCs. Receptor source: a human donor with multiple sclerosis.

In this sample, this clonotype turned up a few times. The gene calls are TRBV27 and TRBJ2-7, with D unclear. CDR3 length: 15 amino acids. Germline assignment: CDR1 MNHEY and CDR2 SMNVEV (reference sequence). Trimming removed 2 bases from V and 0 bases from J, with 11 bases in between. CDR3 sequence: CASSLEVAHSYEQYF. For the CDR3, the DNA is TGTGCCAGCAGTTTAGAGGTCGCCCACTCCTACGAGCAGTACTTC.

This chain links TRBV5-1 with TRBJ2-2; 10 nucleotides align to TRBD2. The CDR3 has 16 residues. From germline, CDR1 is SGHRS and CDR2 YFSETQ. The trim removed 0 bases at V and 3 bases at J, leaving 2 bases unmatched. The CDR3 spells CASSLDGTSDTGELFF. The CDR3 DNA follows: TGCGCCAGCAGCTTGGATGGGACTAGCGACACCGGGGAGCTGTTTTTT.

The CDR3 sequence is CASSQTGEELFF. CDR3 nucleotides: TGCGCCAGCAGCCAAACGGGGGAGGAACTGTTTTTT. V and J are TRBV5-1 and TRBJ1-4; TRBD1 might be the D (5 bases). V dropped 4 bases and J dropped 12 bases, with 13 bases sitting between them. CDR1 is SGHRS, CDR2 YFSETQ, per germline. There are 12 residues in the CDR3.

This clonotype showed up just once. The V gene is TRBV20-1, the J gene TRBJ2-1; D ambiguous. The germline V gene has CDR1 DFQATT and CDR2 SNEGSKA (reference sequence). The V end was cut by 6 bases, the J end by 5 bases, with 8 bases between. This CDR3 has 11 amino acids. This chain's CDR3 is CSASSHNEQFF. DNA of the CDR3: TGCAGTGCCAGCAGTCACAATGAGCAGTTCTTC.

The rearrangement joins TRBV7-9 to TRBJ1-4; D uncertain. Germline V gives CDR1 SEHNR, CDR2 FQNEAQ (reference sequence). The CDR3 is 13 residues long. V dropped 10 bases and J dropped 3 bases, with 12 bases sitting between them. As DNA, the CDR3 is TGTGCCACCCGGGAGTTGGCTAATGAAAAACTGTTTTTT. Translating it yields CATRELANEKLFF.

CDR3 loop: CASSRTGEAYTEAFF. The CDR3 DNA reads TGTGCCAGCAGCCGAACAGGGGAAGCGTACACTGAAGCTTTCTTT. The V call is TRBV7-9, the J call TRBJ1-1, with 7 positions matching TRBD1. CDR1 and CDR2 (germline): SEHNR, FQNEAQ (reference sequence). The CDR3 loop spans 15 amino acids. Trimming cost V 5 bases and J 3 bases; bases outside gene matches: 9.

The chain employs TRBV14 and TRBJ2-2, with unresolved D. The CDR3 totals 15 residues. CDR1 is SGHDN and CDR2 is FVKESK in the germline V gene. The V end was cut by 0 bases, the J end by 2 bases, with 7 bases between. The CDR3 protein is CASSQDLYNTGELFF. In nucleotides, the CDR3 is TGTGCCAGCAGCCAAGATCTCTATAACACCGGGGAGCTGTTTTTT.

This chain uses TRBV7-9 with TRBJ2-7, with a possible D match to TRBD2 (6 bases). V was cut by 5 bases and J by 0 bases, with 17 bases left in between. The CDR3 extends over 16 amino acids. The germline gives CDR1 SEHNR, CDR2 FQNEAQ (reference sequence). In DNA, the CDR3 is TGTGCCAGCAGCCCAATTACGGGACTCAACTCCTACGAGCAGTACTTC. It encodes CASSPITGLNSYEQYF.

This chain joins TRBV15 and TRBJ1-1; 9 bases fit TRBD1. After removal of 3 bases from V and 7 bases from J, the junction contained 12 bases not matched to a gene. This CDR3 is built from 16 residues. Per the germline V gene, CDR1 is LNHNV and CDR2 is YYDKDF (reference sequence). CDR3 nucleotides: TGTGCCACCAGCAGGCCCGGACAGGGGCCCACAGTTGAAGCTTTCTTT. This codes for CATSRPGQGPTVEAFF. The full variable domain, with the rest looked up from reference TRBV15 and TRBJ1-1, is DAMVIQNPRYQVTQFGKPVTLSCSQTLNHNVMYWYQQKSSQAPKLLFHYYDKDFNNEADTPDNFQSRRPNTSFCFLDIRSPGLGDTAMYLCATSRPGQGPTVEAFFGQGTRLTVV.

This clonotype was observed a handful of times. The rearrangement uses TRBV7-6 and TRBJ2-5, with no clear D. This CDR3 has 13 residues. Germline CDR1 SGHVS, CDR2 FNYEAQ. Trimming took 4 bases from V and 6 from J, leaving 12 bases between them. The CDR3 reads CASSSPRSQTQYF. For the CDR3, the DNA is TGTGCCAGCAGCTCCCCGAGGTCGCAGACCCAGTACTTC.

The rearrangement joins TRBV4-1 to TRBJ2-1; 11 bases line up with TRBD2. From germline, CDR1 is MGHRA and CDR2 YSYEKL. V trimming: 0 bases; J trimming: 9 bases; junction bases outside the gene matches: 4. The CDR3 is 15 amino acids. As DNA, the CDR3 is TGCGCCAGCAGCCAAGAAACTAGCGGGAGTCGTGAGCAGTTCTTC. Translating it yields CASSQETSGSREQFF.

This chain connects TRBV6-5 to TRBJ1-1; unclear D gene. Trimming shortened V by 0 bases and J by 1 base, and 6 bases separated the two germline ends. In germline, CDR1 is MNHEY, CDR2 SVGAGI. CDR3 size: 14 residues. CDR3 in DNA: TGTGCCAGCAGTTACTCGGTGGGGAACACTGAAGCTTTCTTT. This translates into CASSYSVGNTEAFF.

The genes are TRBV6-1 and TRBJ1-6; D is unresolved. Looked up from germline, CDR1 is MNHNS and CDR2 is SASEGT. The ends were cut back, 7 bases at V and 9 bases at J, with 16 bases in the middle. CDR3 length: 14 residues. The CDR3 region has the DNA TGTGCCAGCACTTCTGACCGAGGACTTTCACCCCTCCACTTT. Translated, it gives CASTSDRGLSPLHF.

The chain uses TRBV19 and TRBJ2-1, with 7 bases that match TRBD2. J gave up 7 bases and V 6 bases, and 3 bases lay outside the gene matches. The germline V gene has CDR1 LNHDA and CDR2 SQIVND (reference sequence). The CDR3 is 12 amino acids. The CDR3 region is CASRPSGNEQFF. CDR3 DNA: TGTGCCAGTAGGCCTAGCGGAAATGAGCAGTTCTTC.

The chain is built from TRBV15 and TRBJ2-1; unclear D gene. V was cut by 1 base and J by 1 base, with 8 bases left in between. The CDR3 length is 15 residues. The germline V gene has CDR1 LNHNV and CDR2 YYDKDF (reference sequence). The CDR3: CATSRGAESYNEQFF. In DNA, the CDR3 is TGTGCCACCAGCAGAGGGGCGGAATCCTACAATGAGCAGTTCTTC.

This clonotype was counted between two and nine times. This chain uses TRBV27 with TRBJ1-1; 7 nucleotides align to TRBD1. Unmatched junction bases numbered 4, after V lost 6 bases and J lost 0 bases. This CDR3 region has 14 residues. The V gene's germline CDR1 is MNHEY and CDR2 SMNVEV (reference sequence). The CDR3 DNA reads TGTGCCAGCAGACAGGGACAGTTGAACACTGAAGCTTTCTTT. This translates into CASRQGQLNTEAFF.

The chain has TRBV30 and TRBJ2-7; 11 bases are shared with TRBD1. The CDR3 has 14 amino acids. Trimming cost V 5 bases and J 2 bases; bases outside gene matches: 5. CDR1 and CDR2 (germline): GTSNPN, SVGIG (reference sequence). In DNA, the CDR3 is TGTGCCTGGTCGGGACAGGGGGGGGCCTACGAGCAGTACTTC. It encodes CAWSGQGGAYEQYF.

The J gene is TRBJ1-6, the V gene TRBV11-2; D call uncertain. CDR1 and CDR2 (germline): SGHAT, FQNNGV. This CDR3 has 17 residues. The V gene lost 5 bases and the J gene lost 0 bases, with 14 bases spanning the gap. The CDR3 region has the DNA TGTGCCAGCAGCCTCACAGTGGGGAGCTCCTATAATTCACCCCTCCACTTT. Translation gives CASSLTVGSSYNSPLHF.